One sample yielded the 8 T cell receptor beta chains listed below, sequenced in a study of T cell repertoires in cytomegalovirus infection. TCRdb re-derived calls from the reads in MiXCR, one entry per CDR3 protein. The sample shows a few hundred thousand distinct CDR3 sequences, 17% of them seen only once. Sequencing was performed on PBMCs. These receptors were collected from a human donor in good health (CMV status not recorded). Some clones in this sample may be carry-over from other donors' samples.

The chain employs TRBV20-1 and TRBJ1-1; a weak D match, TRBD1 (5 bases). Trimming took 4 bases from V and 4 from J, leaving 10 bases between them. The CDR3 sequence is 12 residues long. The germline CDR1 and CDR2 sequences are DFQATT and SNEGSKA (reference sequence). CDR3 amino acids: CSATSGITEAFF. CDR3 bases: TGCAGTGCTACGTCAGGGATCACTGAAGCTTTCTTT.

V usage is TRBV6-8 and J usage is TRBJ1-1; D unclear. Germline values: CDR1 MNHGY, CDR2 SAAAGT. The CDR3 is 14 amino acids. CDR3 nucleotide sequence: TGTGCACTTCGGCGGAGAAGCATGAACACTGAAGCTTTCTTT. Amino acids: CALRRRSMNTEAFF.

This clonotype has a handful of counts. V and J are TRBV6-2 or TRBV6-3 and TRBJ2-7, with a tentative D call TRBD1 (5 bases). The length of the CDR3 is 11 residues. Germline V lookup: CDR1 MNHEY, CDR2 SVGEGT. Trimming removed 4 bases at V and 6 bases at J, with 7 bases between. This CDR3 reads CASSWGGEQYF. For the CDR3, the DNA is TGTGCCAGCAGTTGGGGCGGCGAGCAGTACTTC.

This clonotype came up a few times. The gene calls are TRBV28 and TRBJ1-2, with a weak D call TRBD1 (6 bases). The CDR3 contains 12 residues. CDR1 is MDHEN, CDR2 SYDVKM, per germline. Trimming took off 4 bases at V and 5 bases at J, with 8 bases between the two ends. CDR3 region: CASSYRVYGYTF. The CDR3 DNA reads TGTGCCAGCAGTTACAGGGTTTATGGCTACACCTTC.

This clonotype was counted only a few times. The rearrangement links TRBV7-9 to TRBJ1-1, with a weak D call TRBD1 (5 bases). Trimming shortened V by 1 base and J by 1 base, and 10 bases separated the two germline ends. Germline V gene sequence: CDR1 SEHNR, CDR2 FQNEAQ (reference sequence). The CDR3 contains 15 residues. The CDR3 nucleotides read TGTGCCAGCAGCTTAGGCGACAGCCGGAACACTGAAGCTTTCTTT. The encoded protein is CASSLGDSRNTEAFF. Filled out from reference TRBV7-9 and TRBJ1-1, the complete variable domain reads DTGVSQNPRHKITKRGQNVTFRCDPISEHNRLYWYRQTLGQGPEFLTYFQNEAQLEKSRLLSDRFSAERPKGSFSTLEIQRTEQGDSAMYLCASSLGDSRNTEAFFGQGTRLTVV.

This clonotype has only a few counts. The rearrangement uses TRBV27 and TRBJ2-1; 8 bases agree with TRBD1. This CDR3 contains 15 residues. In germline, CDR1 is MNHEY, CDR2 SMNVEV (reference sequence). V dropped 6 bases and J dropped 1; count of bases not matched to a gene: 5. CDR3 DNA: TGTGCCAGCAGCCCGGGACAGGCTTCCTACAATGAGCAGTTCTTC. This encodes CASSPGQASYNEQFF.

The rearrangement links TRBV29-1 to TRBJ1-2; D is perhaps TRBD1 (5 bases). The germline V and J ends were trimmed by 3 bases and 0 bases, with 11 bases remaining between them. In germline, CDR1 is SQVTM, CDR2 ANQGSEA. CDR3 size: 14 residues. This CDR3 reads CSVDKGPANYGYTF. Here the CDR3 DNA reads TGCAGCGTTGACAAGGGGCCAGCTAACTATGGCTACACCTTC.

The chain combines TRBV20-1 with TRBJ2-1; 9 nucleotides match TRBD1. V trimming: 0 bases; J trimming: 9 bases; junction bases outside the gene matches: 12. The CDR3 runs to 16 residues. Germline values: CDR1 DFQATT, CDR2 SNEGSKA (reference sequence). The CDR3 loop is CSARDYSGTGPFEQFF. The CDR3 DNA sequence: TGCAGTGCTAGAGATTATTCCGGGACAGGGCCCTTTGAGCAGTTCTTC.